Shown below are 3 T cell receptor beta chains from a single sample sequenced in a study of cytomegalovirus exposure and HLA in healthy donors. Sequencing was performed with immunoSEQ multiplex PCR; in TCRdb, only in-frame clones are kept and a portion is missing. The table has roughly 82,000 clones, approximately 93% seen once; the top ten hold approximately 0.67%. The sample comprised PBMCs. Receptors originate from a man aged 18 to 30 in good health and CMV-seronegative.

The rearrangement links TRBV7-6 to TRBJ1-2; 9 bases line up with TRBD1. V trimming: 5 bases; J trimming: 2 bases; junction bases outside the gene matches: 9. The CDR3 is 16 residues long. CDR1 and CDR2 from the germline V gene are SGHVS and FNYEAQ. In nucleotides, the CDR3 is TGTGCCAGCAGCCCAACCGCGGGACAGGGAAACTATGGCTACACCTTC. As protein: CASSPTAGQGNYGYTF. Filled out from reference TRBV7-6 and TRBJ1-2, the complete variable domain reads GAGVSQSPRYKVTKRGQDVALRCDPISGHVSLYWYRQALGQGPEFLTYFNYEAQQDKSGLPNDRFSAERPEGSISTLTIQRTEQRDSAMYRCASSPTAGQGNYGYTFGSGTRLTVV.

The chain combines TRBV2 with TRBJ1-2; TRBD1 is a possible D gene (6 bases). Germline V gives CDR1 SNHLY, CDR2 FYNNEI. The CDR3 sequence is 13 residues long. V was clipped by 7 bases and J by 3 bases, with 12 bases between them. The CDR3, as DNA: TGTGCCAGCAAGGGGGACGCCTACTATGGCTACACCTTC. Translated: CASKGDAYYGYTF.

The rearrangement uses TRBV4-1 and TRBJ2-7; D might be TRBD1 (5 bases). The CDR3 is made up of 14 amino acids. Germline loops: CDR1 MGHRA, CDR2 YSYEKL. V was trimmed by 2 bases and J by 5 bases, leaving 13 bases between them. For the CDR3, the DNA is TGCGCCAGCAGCCAAATACAGGCAGCCCACGAGCAGTACTTC. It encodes CASSQIQAAHEQYF.